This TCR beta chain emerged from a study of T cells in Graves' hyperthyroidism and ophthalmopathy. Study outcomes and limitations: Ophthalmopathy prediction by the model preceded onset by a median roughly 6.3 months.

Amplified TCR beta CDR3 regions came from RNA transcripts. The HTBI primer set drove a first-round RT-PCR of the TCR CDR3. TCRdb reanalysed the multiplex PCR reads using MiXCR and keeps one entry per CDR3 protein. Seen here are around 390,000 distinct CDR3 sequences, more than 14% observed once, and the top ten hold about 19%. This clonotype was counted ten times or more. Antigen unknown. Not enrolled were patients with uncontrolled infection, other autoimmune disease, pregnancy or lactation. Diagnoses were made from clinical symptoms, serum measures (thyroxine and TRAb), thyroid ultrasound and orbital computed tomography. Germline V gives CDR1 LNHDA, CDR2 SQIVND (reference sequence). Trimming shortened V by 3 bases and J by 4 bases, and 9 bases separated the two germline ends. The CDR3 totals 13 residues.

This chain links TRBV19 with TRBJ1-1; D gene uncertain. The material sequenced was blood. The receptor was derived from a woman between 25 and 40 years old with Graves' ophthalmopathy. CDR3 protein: CASSMGSSTEAFF. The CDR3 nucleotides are TGTGCCAGTAGTATGGGATCGAGCACTGAAGCTTTCTTT.